This TCR beta chain was captured in a study of T cells in Graves' hyperthyroidism and ophthalmopathy. Whole-study results and caveats: Among clonotypes expanded in thyroid above 0.001, most were also found in blood. Using 13 V-J features, a model discriminated ophthalmopathy from stable hyperthyroidism. Prediction of ophthalmopathy progression came a median roughly 6.7 months pre-onset.

There were TCR beta CDR3 regions amplified from RNA transcripts. The HTBI primer set was used in a first-round RT-PCR of the TCR CDR3. MiXCR was run by TCRdb on the multiplex PCR reads, yielding one entry per CDR3 protein. The sample lists 200,000 to 250,000 distinct CDR3 sequences; around 15% were seen once. Points on this clonotype: Antigen: not known.

V dropped 7 bases and J dropped 3 bases, with 10 bases sitting between them. This CDR3 region has 13 residues. Germline V gives CDR1 SNHLY, CDR2 FYNNEI. The V and J genes are TRBV2 and TRBJ1-5, with TRBD1 as a possible D gene (5 bases). Sequencing used blood. This sequence originates from a woman aged 18-29 years with Graves' ophthalmopathy. The CDR3 sequence is CASTLGANQPQHF. The CDR3 region has the DNA TGTGCCAGCACTCTAGGGGCCAATCAGCCCCAGCATTTT.